A single sample is the source of the 24 T cell receptor beta chains below, sequenced in a study of T cells after yellow fever vaccination. TCRdb passed the 5' RACE reads through MiXCR, listing each CDR3 protein once. The sample consists of some 390,000 distinct CDR3 sequences, 18% of them appearing once. Specimen: PBMCs, collected before the yellow fever booster vaccination. Every receptor here comes from a man between 18 and 29 years old who received the YFV17D yellow fever vaccine.

V gene TRBV20-1 combines with J gene TRBJ1-5; 8 bases fit TRBD1. Trimming at V came to 5 bases and at J to 3 bases, leaving 3 bases not matched to a gene. The CDR3 length is 13 residues. CDR1 and CDR2 from the germline V gene are DFQATT and SNEGSKA (reference sequence). CDR3 DNA: TGCAGTGCTCGGGACAGGATCAATCAGCCCCAGCATTTT. As protein: CSARDRINQPQHF.

This chain links TRBV12-3 or TRBV12-4 with TRBJ1-6; TRBD1 agrees at 9 bases. This CDR3 contains 12 residues. The V segment lost 6 bases and the J segment 14 bases; nucleotides outside the gene matches: 5. The CDR3 region has the DNA TGTGCCAGCAGCGCCGACAGGGGGACCCTCCACTTT. The encoded protein is CASSADRGTLHF.

This clonotype came up a few times. This chain joins TRBV30 and TRBJ2-2; unclear D gene. CDR3 length equals 12 residues. V was shortened by 4 bases and J by 4 bases, with 7 bases between the two germline ends. Germline values: CDR1 GTSNPN, CDR2 SVGIG (reference sequence). CDR3 in DNA: TGTGCCTGGACTAGGGTCACCGGGGAGCTGTTTTTT. Translating it yields CAWTRVTGELFF.

At least ten counts were recorded for this clonotype. This chain links TRBV5-1 with TRBJ2-3; D remains unclear. The CDR3 has 15 residues. Germline values: CDR1 SGHRS, CDR2 YFSETQ. Trimming cost V 2 bases and J 0 bases, with 10 bases left between them. DNA of the CDR3: TGCGCCAGCAGCTTATACGGAGACAGCACAGATACGCAGTATTTT. The encoded protein is CASSLYGDSTDTQYF.

The V call is TRBV6-5, the J call TRBJ1-1; 11 nucleotides match TRBD1. With 1 base clipped from V and 4 bases from J, the junction kept 2 bases outside the gene matches. Germline values: CDR1 MNHEY, CDR2 SVGAGI. The CDR3 loop spans 15 amino acids. CDR3 coding DNA: TGTGCCAGCAGTTACTTGGGACAGGGGGGCACTGAAGCTTTCTTT. It translates to CASSYLGQGGTEAFF.

J is TRBJ1-4 and V is TRBV7-9; tentatively, D is TRBD1 (6 bases). The germline V and J ends were trimmed by 3 bases and 2 bases, with 13 bases remaining between them. The germline V gene has CDR1 SEHNR and CDR2 FQNEAQ (reference sequence). The CDR3 spans 16 residues. CDR3 sequence: CASSFYLGGTNEKLFF. DNA of the CDR3: TGTGCCAGCAGCTTTTACCTTGGGGGCACTAATGAAAAACTGTTTTTT.

The chain uses TRBV7-2 and TRBJ1-2; D possibly corresponds to TRBD1 (6 bases). Trimming took off 5 bases at V and 0 bases at J, with 10 bases between the two ends. Germline CDR1 reads SGHTA; CDR2 reads FQGNSA. This CDR3 is 14 amino acids long. In DNA form, the CDR3 reads TGTGCCAGCAGCCAGGGGACCCCTAACTATGGCTACACCTTC. Translation gives CASSQGTPNYGYTF.

This clonotype was observed a handful of times. This chain links TRBV7-2 with TRBJ1-2; D not resolved. V was pared by 3 bases and J by 2 bases, with 10 bases between. Looked up from germline, CDR1 is SGHTA and CDR2 is FQGNSA. The length of the CDR3 is 14 residues. CDR3 residues: CASSFLGRNYGYTF. The CDR3 nucleotides are TGTGCCAGCAGCTTTTTGGGCCGGAACTATGGCTACACCTTC.

The chain recombines TRBV5-6 with TRBJ2-3; 8 nucleotides line up with TRBD2. This CDR3 spans 16 amino acids. In germline, CDR1 is SGHDT, CDR2 YYEEEE. After removal of 4 bases from V and 2 bases from J, the junction contained 9 bases not matched to a gene. The CDR3 nucleotides are TGTGCCAGCAGCCCGGGGACTAGATCCTTCACAGATACGCAGTATTTT. Its translation is CASSPGTRSFTDTQYF. Full variable domain (outside the CDR3, taken from reference TRBV5-6 and TRBJ2-3): DAGVTQSPTHLIKTRGQQVTLRCSPKSGHDTVSWYQQALGQGPQFIFQYYEEEERQRGNFPDRFSGHQFPNYSSELNVNALLLGDSALYLCASSPGTRSFTDTQYFGPGTRLTVL.

This clonotype was counted only a few times. The chain carries TRBV6-6 and TRBJ2-1; 7 positions agree with TRBD1. The CDR3 is 17 amino acids. In germline, CDR1 is MNHNY, CDR2 SVGAGI (reference sequence). V lost 2 bases and J lost 0; bases outside the gene matches: 7. The CDR3 DNA sequence: TGTGCCAGCAGTTACCCCCTGACAGGGAGCTCCTACAATGAGCAGTTCTTC. Translation: CASSYPLTGSSYNEQFF.

The chain combines TRBV5-4 with TRBJ2-7, with a possible D match to TRBD1 (6 bases). Trimming removed 4 bases from V and 4 bases from J, with 12 bases in between. The CDR3 extends over 13 amino acids. CDR1 is SGHNT and CDR2 is YYREEE in the germline V gene (reference sequence). CDR3 bases: TGTGCCAGCAGCCCAAGGACAGTGTACGAGCAGTACGTC. It is translated as CASSPRTVYEQYV.

This chain joins TRBV5-5 and TRBJ2-7; 9 bases map to TRBD2. Per germline, CDR1 SGHKS and CDR2 YYEKEE (reference sequence). The CDR3 is 14 amino acids. The ends lost 2 bases at V and 5 bases at J; junction bases unmatched: 5. CDR3 loop: CASSFSGGRDEQYV. The CDR3 nucleotides are TGTGCCAGCAGCTTTAGCGGGGGTCGGGACGAGCAGTACGTC.

The rearrangement joins TRBV30 to TRBJ1-3; D unclear. V was pared by 2 bases and J by 4 bases, with 9 bases between. Germline CDR1 GTSNPN, CDR2 SVGIG (reference sequence). The CDR3 has 13 amino acids. CDR3 loop: CAWSSGLGNTIYF. The CDR3, as DNA: TGTGCCTGGAGTTCCGGGCTGGGAAACACCATATATTTT.

There are a few counts of this clonotype. V is TRBV12-3 or TRBV12-4 and J is TRBJ2-1, with 8 bases identical to TRBD1. The CDR3 sequence is 14 residues long. Trimming cost V 6 bases and J 5 bases; bases outside gene matches: 6. CDR3: CASRRTGTHNEQFF. CDR3 DNA sequence: TGTGCCAGCAGACGGACAGGGACGCACAATGAGCAGTTCTTC.

CDR3 residues: CSTGTSGGAGVEDTQYF. The DNA for the CDR3 is TGCAGCACCGGGACTAGCGGGGGGGCGGGCGTGGAGGATACGCAGTATTTT. The V call is TRBV29-1, the J call TRBJ2-3; 16 bases agree with TRBD2. V was clipped by 8 bases and J by 6 bases; unmatched bases: 14. The CDR3 totals 17 residues. Per the germline V gene, CDR1 is SQVTM and CDR2 is ANQGSEA.

The V gene is TRBV5-5, the J gene TRBJ2-3; D is possibly TRBD1 (5 bases). The ends were cut back, 0 bases at V and 6 bases at J, with 14 bases in the middle. Looked up from germline, CDR1 is SGHKS and CDR2 is YYEKEE (reference sequence). The length of the CDR3 is 15 residues. For the CDR3, the DNA is TGTGCCAGCAGCTTGGCCCGGACAAGGACGGATACGCAGTATTTT. Protein product: CASSLARTRTDTQYF. The full variable domain, completed using reference TRBV5-5 and TRBJ2-3, is DAGVTQSPTHLIKTRGQQVTLRCSPISGHKSVSWYQQVLGQGPQFIFQYYEKEERGRGNFPDRFSARQFPNYSSELNVNALLLGDSALYLCASSLARTRTDTQYFGPGTRLTVL.

This chain connects TRBV7-6 to TRBJ2-7; 9 positions match TRBD1. Germline V gene sequence: CDR1 SGHVS, CDR2 FNYEAQ. This CDR3 spans 13 amino acids. With 4 bases clipped from V and 5 bases from J, the junction kept 3 bases outside the gene matches. Here the CDR3 reads CASSSGQGDEQYF. The CDR3 DNA sequence: TGTGCCAGCAGCTCGGGACAGGGCGACGAGCAGTACTTC.

J is TRBJ1-6 and V is TRBV12-3 or TRBV12-4, with 8 positions matching TRBD1. The length of the CDR3 is 14 residues. V lost 6 bases and J lost 8; bases outside the gene matches: 6. CDR3 coding DNA: TGTGCCAGCAGAGCCGGGACAGGACATTCACCCCTCCACTTT. It specifies CASRAGTGHSPLHF.

This clonotype came up a few times. The rearrangement joins TRBV28 to TRBJ2-2; D is unclear. In germline, CDR1 is MDHEN, CDR2 SYDVKM. The length of the CDR3 is 13 residues. Between the trimmed V and J ends, which lost 6 bases and 6 bases, there was a span of 11 bases. The CDR3 region is CASSLRLSGELFF. DNA of the CDR3: TGTGCCAGCAGCCTCCGGTTATCCGGGGAGCTGTTTTTT.

Only a few counts were recorded for this clonotype. The chain links TRBV3-1 to TRBJ1-6, with D perhaps matching TRBD1 (5 bases). Germline V gives CDR1 LGHDT, CDR2 YNNKEL (reference sequence). The CDR3 is 15 amino acids. Trimming took 4 bases from V and 2 from J, leaving 9 bases between them. CDR3 loop: CASSPQDTYNSPLHF. In DNA, the CDR3 is TGTGCCAGCAGCCCACAGGACACCTATAATTCACCCCTCCACTTT.

This clonotype appeared a few times. The rearrangement uses TRBV12-3 or TRBV12-4 and TRBJ2-3; D unresolved. V lost 6 bases, J lost 4 bases, and 8 bases lay in between. CDR3 length: 12 residues. The CDR3 DNA reads as TGTGCCAGCAGGGTCTCGGCAGATACGCAGTATTTT. Its protein product is CASRVSADTQYF.

This clonotype was counted between two and nine times. The chain is built from TRBV18 and TRBJ2-2, with TRBD2 as a possible D gene (5 bases). Between the trimmed V and J ends, which lost 3 bases and 1 base, there was a span of 15 bases. This CDR3 has 17 amino acids. Germline CDR1 KGHSH, CDR2 LQKENI. This CDR3 is CASSPSPGMVNTGELFF. The CDR3 DNA reads as TGTGCCAGCTCACCTAGTCCGGGGATGGTGAACACCGGGGAGCTGTTTTTT. The whole variable domain, filled in from reference TRBV18 and TRBJ2-2, reads NAGVMQNPRHLVRRRGQEARLRCSPMKGHSHVYWYRQLPEEGLKFMVYLQKENIIDESGMPKERFSAEFPKEGPSILRIQQVVRGDSAAYFCASSPSPGMVNTGELFFGEGSRLTVL.

A few counts support this clonotype. V is TRBV4-3 and J is TRBJ1-4; TRBD1 might be the D (6 bases). V shed 1 base and J shed 8 bases, with 8 bases lying between them. Germline assignment: CDR1 LGHNA and CDR2 YSLEER. The CDR3 loop spans 13 amino acids. The chain's CDR3 is CASSQGQGEKLFF. The CDR3 bases are TGCGCCAGCAGCCAAGGGCAGGGGGAAAAACTGTTTTTT.

The rearrangement joins TRBV6-2 or TRBV6-3 to TRBJ2-7; 11 bases agree with TRBD2. This CDR3 is built from 19 residues. Germline-derived CDR1 and CDR2 are MNHEY and SVGEGT. V dropped 6 bases and J dropped 0; count of bases not matched to a gene: 16. The CDR3 bases are TGTGCCAGCAGCCCCGCGGCAGCGCCGGGACTAGCGGTCTCCTACGAGCAGTACTTC. Translated, it gives CASSPAAAPGLAVSYEQYF.